Below are 19 T cell receptor beta chains sequenced from a single sample in a study of CD8+ T cells in alopecia areata. Following RNA extraction, reverse transcription yielded cDNA that acted as the sequencing template. TCRdb keeps only in-frame clones here, not all; method: immunoSEQ multiplex PCR. This sample has some 200,000 clones, with 50% to 60% found just once. The source was CD4+ T cells sorted from blood, collected at week 0. The receptors were gathered from a human donor with alopecia areata.

The chain recombines TRBV29-1 with TRBJ1-1; 9 nucleotides agree with TRBD1. V shed 3 bases and J 4 bases; nucleotides not matched to a gene: 9. CDR1 is SQVTM and CDR2 is ANQGSEA in the germline V gene. The CDR3 has 15 residues. The CDR3 loop is CSVDTTGTGLTEAFF. As DNA, the CDR3 is TGCAGCGTTGACACAACCGGGACAGGGCTCACTGAAGCTTTCTTT.

This rearrangement joins TRBV29-1 to TRBJ1-2; D perhaps matches TRBD1 (6 bases). The CDR3 is 12 residues long. Germline V gene sequence: CDR1 SQVTM, CDR2 ANQGSEA. V was pared by 2 bases and J by 7 bases, with 11 bases between. The CDR3 region is CSVESGAGGYTF. CDR3 in DNA: TGCAGCGTTGAATCGGGGGCGGGTGGCTACACCTTC.

J is TRBJ2-3 and V is TRBV11-3, with D unclear. Trimming removed 2 bases at V and 9 bases at J, with 6 bases between. The germline V gene encodes CDR1 SGHNT and CDR2 YENEEA. The CDR3 has 11 residues. This CDR3 reads CASSLLVTQYF. CDR3 nucleotides: TGTGCCAGCAGCTTATTGGTGACGCAGTATTTT.

V and J are TRBV5-1 and TRBJ1-4; 7 bases align to TRBD1. The CDR3 is 15 residues long. The V gene's germline CDR1 is SGHRS and CDR2 YFSETQ. V lost 3 bases, J lost 0 bases, and 2 bases stayed unmatched. The CDR3 sequence: CASSWDRSTNEKLFF. The CDR3 nucleotides read TGCGCCAGCAGCTGGGACAGATCAACTAATGAAAAACTGTTTTTT.

V and J are TRBV4-1 and TRBJ2-7; D gene uncertain. From germline, CDR1 is MGHRA and CDR2 YSYEKL. CDR3 length: 17 residues. The V end lost 0 bases, the J end lost 3 bases, and 18 bases lay between the germline ends. Written as DNA, the CDR3 is TGCGCCAGCAGCCAAGAACCCTGGCAGGCTATGAACTACGAGCAGTACTTC. This translates into CASSQEPWQAMNYEQYF.

The chain uses TRBV5-4 and TRBJ2-3, with 12 bases matching TRBD2. CDR3 length: 15 amino acids. Germline assignment: CDR1 SGHNT and CDR2 YYREEE (reference sequence). The V gene end was trimmed by 4 bases and the J gene end by 6 bases; junction bases not matched to a gene: 6. The CDR3 nucleotides read TGTGCCAGCAGCGCACCTAGCGGGGGGGCCGATACGCAGTATTTT. Protein sequence: CASSAPSGGADTQYF.

The chain links TRBV20-1 to TRBJ2-7; either TRBD1 or TRBD2 may supply D (5 bases each). The CDR3 sequence is 11 residues long. Trimming stripped 3 bases from V and 5 bases from J, with 8 bases between. Germline CDR1 and CDR2: DFQATT and SNEGSKA (reference sequence). The CDR3 DNA sequence: TGCAGTGCTAGTCGAGGGGACGAGCAGTACTTC. The encoded protein is CSASRGDEQYF.

This chain links TRBV9 with TRBJ2-4, with D possibly TRBD2 on 6 matching bases. Germline CDR1 SGDLS, CDR2 YYNGEE. V shed 2 bases and J shed 1 base, with 13 bases lying between them. The CDR3 is made up of 16 amino acids. The CDR3 is CASSVGTPGAKNIQYF. The CDR3, as DNA: TGTGCCAGCAGCGTCGGGACTCCCGGGGCCAAAAACATTCAGTACTTC.

This clone was seen only a few times. The CDR3 is CASSMTGGTAKNIQYF. The CDR3 region has the DNA TGCGCCAGCAGCATGACAGGGGGAACGGCCAAAAACATTCAGTACTTC. The V call is TRBV4-1, the J call TRBJ2-4; TRBD1 aligns across 9 bases. Trimming took 5 bases from V and 1 from J; bases not matched to a gene: 6. Looked up from germline, CDR1 is MGHRA and CDR2 is YSYEKL. The CDR3 consists of 16 residues.

Comment on this clone: Other DNA variants within this sample encode the same CDR3. The rearrangement uses TRBV15 and TRBJ2-5; D is perhaps TRBD1 (6 bases). V was trimmed by 3 bases and J by 8 bases, leaving 13 bases between them. The CDR3 is 13 residues long. Germline V CDR1 and CDR2: LNHNV, YYDKDF (reference sequence). The CDR3 region has the DNA TGTGCCACCAGCAGGGCCCCAGGGGAAACCCAGTACTTC. This codes for CATSRAPGETQYF.

V usage is TRBV6-1 and J usage is TRBJ1-2, with a tentative D call TRBD1 (5 bases). The CDR3 spans 14 residues. V gave up 5 bases and J gave up 7 bases, with 17 bases separating them. Germline CDR1 MNHNS, CDR2 SASEGT. The DNA for the CDR3 is TGTGCCAGCAGTCCCCCGGGACCAACTCCTGGCTACACCTTC. Its protein is CASSPPGPTPGYTF.

This clone was seen only once. V and J are TRBV30 and TRBJ1-6, with TRBD1 matching over 7 bases. V dropped 3 bases and J dropped 9; count of bases not matched to a gene: 14. The CDR3 extends over 16 amino acids. From germline, CDR1 is GTSNPN and CDR2 SVGIG (reference sequence). The CDR3: CAWRRGPGTRSSPLHF. The CDR3 coding sequence is TGTGCCTGGAGGAGGGGGCCGGGGACGCGAAGTTCACCCCTCCACTTT.

This clone occurred a few times. The CDR3 protein is CSVELGRVYGYTF. CDR3 DNA sequence: TGCAGCGTTGAACTCGGCAGGGTATATGGCTACACCTTC. This chain connects TRBV29-1 to TRBJ1-2; TRBD1 is a possible D gene (5 bases). Germline V gene sequence: CDR1 SQVTM, CDR2 ANQGSEA. This CDR3 contains 13 residues. Trimming took 2 bases from V and 5 from J, leaving 12 bases between them.

The chain recombines TRBV29-1 with TRBJ1-2; the match to TRBD1 covers 8 bases. J was trimmed by 7 bases and V by 7 bases; bases with no gene match: 5. The CDR3 is 11 amino acids. Germline CDR1 is SQVTM and CDR2 is ANQGSEA. As DNA, the CDR3 is TGCAGCGCCAGGACAGGGTCTGGCTACACCTTC. Encoded protein: CSARTGSGYTF.

The chain carries TRBV7-9 and TRBJ2-2; D unclear. Germline V CDR1 and CDR2: SEHNR, FQNEAQ (reference sequence). The CDR3 extends over 15 amino acids. Trimming stripped 6 bases from V and 4 bases from J, with 15 bases between. The CDR3 nucleotides read TGTGCCAGCAGATTAAACGAGAATCCCACCGGGGAGCTGTTTTTT. This sequence encodes CASRLNENPTGELFF.

As for this clone: The junction and the germline gene differ at one end; a read error may be behind it. The V gene is TRBV29-1, the J gene TRBJ2-7; D is unresolved. The CDR3 extends over 13 amino acids. Germline lookup yields CDR1 SQVTM and CDR2 ANQGSEA. The CDR3 is CSVEASGSYEQYF. For the CDR3, the DNA is TGCAGCGTCGAAGCCAGTGGGTCCTACGAGCAGTACTTC.

V is TRBV14 and J is TRBJ1-1; D remains ambiguous. Trimming removed 4 bases from V and 8 bases from J, with 11 bases in between. Germline V gene lookup returns CDR1 SGHDN and CDR2 FVKESK. The CDR3 sequence is 12 residues long. The DNA for the CDR3 is TGTGCCAGCAGCCGGGCCGGGGTAGAAGCTTTCTTT. Its protein product is CASSRAGVEAFF.

The chain recombines TRBV4-2 with TRBJ1-5, with D unresolved. CDR1 is LGHNA and CDR2 is YNFKEQ in the germline V gene. The CDR3 loop spans 16 amino acids. The germline V and J ends were trimmed by 0 bases and 0 bases, with 9 bases remaining between them. Here the CDR3 reads CASSQEVGDSNQPQHF. The CDR3, as DNA: TGTGCCAGCAGCCAAGAAGTGGGCGATAGCAATCAGCCCCAGCATTTT.

The rearrangement uses TRBV6-5 and TRBJ2-1, with D possibly being TRBD1 (5 bases). Trimming pared 4 bases from V and 3 bases from J, leaving 13 bases between. The CDR3 sequence is 15 residues long. The germline CDR1 and CDR2 sequences are MNHEY and SVGAGI. CDR3 amino acids: CASSSQQGNYNEQFF. The CDR3 DNA is TGTGCCAGCAGTTCTCAGCAGGGCAACTACAATGAGCAGTTCTTC.